Listed here are 11 T cell receptor beta chains from one sample, sequenced in a study of T cell responses to AZD1222 COVID-19 vaccine. Measured with immunoSEQ multiplex PCR; TCRdb has only the in-frame clones, and not every one. The data contain 65,000 to 75,000 clones, around 89% of them seen just once; the ten biggest clones take up roughly 5%. The specimen comprised peripheral blood, sampled 28 days after the second dose of the MenACWY control vaccine. These receptor sequences come from an adult who received the MenACWY meningococcal vaccine as a control.

As for this clone: One end of the junction fails to match germline, which may point to a read error. The chain employs TRBV30 and TRBJ1-5; 8 nucleotides align to TRBD1. Looked up from germline, CDR1 is GTSNPN and CDR2 is SVGIG (reference sequence). The CDR3 is made up of 13 amino acids. The CDR3 reads CAWSSGGKQPQHF. The CDR3 DNA reads as TGTGCCTGGAGCTCAGGGGGCAAGCAGCCCCAGCATTTT.

This chain joins TRBV5-4 and TRBJ2-3, with 8 nucleotides matching TRBD2. Germline lookup yields CDR1 SGHNT and CDR2 YYREEE (reference sequence). Trimming removed 4 bases from V and 4 bases from J; junction bases left unmatched: 11. The CDR3 has 16 amino acids. CDR3 sequence reads: CASSPGGRGASDTQYF. The CDR3 bases are TGTGCCAGCAGCCCGGGGGGGCGGGGGGCATCAGATACGCAGTATTTT.

The chain couples TRBV2 to TRBJ1-3; D might be TRBD1 (6 bases). Per germline, CDR1 SNHLY and CDR2 FYNNEI. The V gene lost 6 bases and the J gene lost 1 base, with 16 bases spanning the gap. The CDR3 has 16 residues. DNA of the CDR3: TGTGCCAGCAGCCCTAGTACAGGGACTTCTGGAAACACCATATATTTT. Translation: CASSPSTGTSGNTIYF.

This chain links TRBV7-2 with TRBJ1-2; 9 bases line up with TRBD1. The V segment lost 4 bases and the J segment 5 bases; nucleotides outside the gene matches: 8. The CDR3 sequence is 15 residues long. Germline assignment: CDR1 SGHTA and CDR2 FQGNSA. CDR3 residues: CASSSTGGRAYGYTF. The CDR3 DNA sequence: TGTGCCAGCAGCTCAACAGGGGGCCGTGCGTATGGCTACACCTTC.

V usage is TRBV6-5 and J usage is TRBJ1-5, with 9 bases fitting TRBD1. Germline-derived CDR1 and CDR2 are MNHEY and SVGAGI. J was trimmed by 6 bases and V by 6 bases; bases with no gene match: 9. This CDR3 contains 15 residues. The CDR3 sequence: CASSRIQGAGQPQHF. CDR3 DNA: TGTGCCAGCAGCAGAATACAGGGGGCTGGTCAGCCCCAGCATTTT.

The chain is built from TRBV10-3 and TRBJ2-2; maybe TRBD2 (5 bases). Per germline, CDR1 ENHRY and CDR2 SYGVKD. Trimming stripped 9 bases from V and 5 bases from J, with 10 bases between. This CDR3 region has 12 residues. CDR3 in DNA: TGTGCCATAGGACCGGGGACCGGGGAGCTGTTTTTT. This encodes CAIGPGTGELFF.

This sequence joins TRBV19 and TRBJ1-5, with D perhaps matching TRBD1 (6 bases). V lost 5 bases and J lost 2, with 13 bases in between. CDR1 and CDR2 from the germline V gene are LNHDA and SQIVND (reference sequence). There are 15 residues in the CDR3. The DNA for the CDR3 is TGTGCCAGTAGTTCGACAGGTGTTGGCAATCAGCCCCAGCATTTT. It yields the protein CASSSTGVGNQPQHF.

CDR3 residues: CASIQTGGSYNEQFF. Written as DNA, the CDR3 is TGTGCCAGCATCCAGACAGGGGGATCCTACAATGAGCAGTTCTTC. The chain has TRBV2 and TRBJ2-1; 9 positions match TRBD1. CDR1 and CDR2 from the germline V gene are SNHLY and FYNNEI. After removal of 7 bases from V and 1 base from J, the junction contained 5 bases not matched to a gene. CDR3 length: 15 amino acids.

The rearrangement links TRBV3-1 (or the pseudogene TRBV3-2) to TRBJ2-3; 8 nucleotides line up with TRBD2. The CDR3 is made up of 17 amino acids. The germline gives CDR1 LGHDT, CDR2 YNNKEL (reference sequence). The V gene end was trimmed by 2 bases and the J gene end by 0 bases; junction bases not matched to a gene: 7. The CDR3 region is CASSQSYSGDSTDTQYF. The CDR3 region has the DNA TGTGCCAGCAGCCAAAGCTATAGCGGGGATAGCACAGATACGCAGTATTTT.

The rearrangement joins TRBV29-1 to TRBJ2-7; D unclear. Germline lookup yields CDR1 SQVTM and CDR2 ANQGSEA. With 6 bases removed from V and 2 bases from J, the gap between germline ends came to 11 bases. The CDR3 spans 12 residues. The CDR3 loop is CSVGHGPYEQYF. In DNA, the CDR3 is TGCAGCGTAGGCCATGGGCCCTACGAGCAGTACTTC.

The chain carries TRBV27 and TRBJ2-1; 7 nucleotides match TRBD2. The junction had 10 bases not matched to a gene; V was cut back by 2 bases and J by 15 bases. This CDR3 has 13 amino acids. From germline, CDR1 is MNHEY and CDR2 SMNVEV (reference sequence). In DNA form, the CDR3 reads TGTGCCAGCAGTTTAAGACGGGGGGACGGGCGGTTCTTC. Amino acids: CASSLRRGDGRFF.